The 22 T cell receptor beta chains below come from one sample, sequenced in a study of blood T cells in healthy people across ages. The use of a sample-barcoded 5' primer and a J-beta primer mix characterized a second PCR of about 7 to 12 cycles. Each CDR3 protein is one row after TCRdb ran MiXCR on the 5' RACE reads. The sample has about 830,000 distinct CDR3 sequences; approximately 67% are singletons. Material: blood. The receptors derive from a man aged 25 to 40 in good health.

The chain carries TRBV6-1 and TRBJ1-2; TRBD1 aligns across 8 bases. CDR1 MNHNS and CDR2 SASEGT come from the germline V gene. CDR3 length equals 15 residues. Trimming took 7 bases from V and 5 from J; bases not matched to a gene: 12. CDR3 sequence reads: CASTLGQGLGYGYTF. The CDR3 DNA is TGTGCCAGCACCTTAGGACAGGGCCTTGGATATGGCTACACCTTC.

This sequence joins TRBV20-1 and TRBJ1-2; unclear D gene. This CDR3 contains 12 residues. In germline, CDR1 is DFQATT, CDR2 SNEGSKA (reference sequence). V was trimmed by 1 base and J by 6 bases, leaving 9 bases between them. DNA for the CDR3: TGCAGTGCTAGAGGCGTCGTGGATGGCTACACCTTC. It translates to CSARGVVDGYTF.

The chain uses TRBV12-3 or TRBV12-4 and TRBJ1-5; D call uncertain. Trimming stripped 6 bases from V and 11 bases from J, with 17 bases between. The CDR3 contains 13 residues. Here the CDR3 DNA reads TGTGCCAGCAGAAAAGACTCCGTTCCGTCCCAGCATTTT. It is translated as CASRKDSVPSQHF.

CDR3 nucleotide sequence: TGTGCCAGCAGCTCCGGGACAGCCGATGAAAAACTGTTTTTT. This encodes CASSSGTADEKLFF. The genes are TRBV6-5 and TRBJ1-4, with 7 positions matching TRBD1. V trimming: 6 bases; J trimming: 6 bases; junction bases outside the gene matches: 7. The CDR3 has 14 amino acids. The germline gives CDR1 MNHEY, CDR2 SVGAGI.

V and J are TRBV29-1 and TRBJ2-3, with 9 bases lining up with TRBD1. Germline CDR1 is SQVTM and CDR2 is ANQGSEA. The CDR3 has 14 amino acids. V was pared by 4 bases and J by 6 bases, with 8 bases of the junction left unmatched. The CDR3 nucleotides read TGCAGCGTTGCCCGGGACAGGGACGGGGATACGCAGTATTTT. Protein: CSVARDRDGDTQYF.

The J gene is TRBJ2-1, the V gene TRBV7-9; TRBD2 aligns across 11 bases. This CDR3 contains 18 residues. CDR1 and CDR2 (germline): SEHNR, FQNEAQ (reference sequence). Trimming took 4 bases from V and 4 from J; bases not matched to a gene: 12. CDR3 in amino acids: CASSWGLAEDYSYNEQFF. CDR3 DNA sequence: TGTGCCAGCAGCTGGGGACTAGCGGAGGATTATTCGTACAATGAGCAGTTCTTC.

Notes on this clonotype: A much larger clone lies a single base off, so this may be a read error. The chain combines TRBV11-1 with TRBJ1-1; D gene unclear. The CDR3 runs 14 residues. Germline V gene data show CDR1 as SGHAT and CDR2 as FQDESV (reference sequence). CDR3 loop: CAGSLSRRVTEAFF. The CDR3 DNA reads TGTGCCGGCAGCTTATCCCGCCGGGTCACTGAAGCTTTCTTT.

The chain combines TRBV7-3 with TRBJ1-2; weak D call: TRBD1 (6 bases). Trimming left V 3 bases short and J 2 bases short, with 13 bases between. The V gene's germline CDR1 is SGHTA and CDR2 FQGTGA. The CDR3 consists of 15 residues. The DNA for the CDR3 is TGTGCCAGCAGCTTCAGTCCCACAGGGAACTATGGCTACACCTTC. Amino acid sequence: CASSFSPTGNYGYTF. Filled out from reference TRBV7-3 and TRBJ1-2, the complete variable domain reads GAGVSQTPSNKVTEKGKYVELRCDPISGHTALYWYRQSLGQGPEFLIYFQGTGAADDSGLPNDRFFAVRPEGSVSTLKIQRTERGDSAVYLCASSFSPTGNYGYTFGSGTRLTVV.

This chain uses TRBV3-1 with TRBJ2-1; no clear D. The CDR3 extends over 15 amino acids. Germline CDR1 LGHDT, CDR2 YNNKEL (reference sequence). The ends were cut back, 4 bases at V and 3 bases at J, with 13 bases in the middle. In nucleotides, the CDR3 is TGTGCCAGCAGCCCCCAGCGAGCCTACTACAATGAGCAGTTCTTC. It encodes CASSPQRAYYNEQFF.

This clonotype was detected only once. This chain links TRBV28 with TRBJ2-3; D may correspond to TRBD1 or TRBD2 (6 bases each). Germline CDR1 MDHEN, CDR2 SYDVKM. V lost 9 bases to trimming and J lost 1 base, with 11 bases between them. The CDR3 consists of 13 residues. In DNA, the CDR3 is TGTGCCAGTGGGGGGCATGGCACAGATACGCAGTATTTT. It yields the protein CASGGHGTDTQYF.

The V and J genes are TRBV5-1 and TRBJ2-3; D unclear. The CDR3 totals 15 residues. V gave up 1 base and J gave up 0 bases, with 9 bases separating them. CDR1 SGHRS and CDR2 YFSETQ come from the germline V gene. The CDR3 DNA reads TGCGCCAGCAGCTTGAGATCAGCTAGCACAGATACGCAGTATTTT. The encoded protein is CASSLRSASTDTQYF.

The rearrangement uses TRBV30 and TRBJ2-4, with D tentatively TRBD1 (5 bases). The DNA end favors TRBJ2-7, so the J call may be wrong. CDR1 GTSNPN and CDR2 SVGIG come from the germline V gene (reference sequence). There are 11 residues in the CDR3. CDR3 protein: CAWAAGYEQYF. CDR3 nucleotide sequence: TGTGCCTGGGCAGCAGGGTACGAGCAGTACTTC.

This clonotype was counted only a few times. This chain uses TRBV5-1 with TRBJ1-2, with 7 bases identical to TRBD1. Germline CDR1 SGHRS, CDR2 YFSETQ. V gave up 1 base and J gave up 6 bases; unmatched junction bases: 3. There are 13 residues in the CDR3. The CDR3 spells CASSLSQGDGYTF. The DNA of the CDR3 is TGCGCCAGCAGCTTGAGCCAGGGGGATGGCTACACCTTC.

The sample holds a few counts of this clonotype. The gene calls are TRBV11-3 and TRBJ2-3, with 10 bases that match TRBD1. The CDR3 length is 16 residues. The germline CDR1 and CDR2 sequences are SGHNT and YENEEA. The V segment lost 5 bases and the J segment 1 base; nucleotides outside the gene matches: 6. The CDR3 bases are TGTGCCAGCAGCCGAAGGGGGACAGGGGGCACAGATACGCAGTATTTT. Translating gives CASSRRGTGGTDTQYF.

The chain combines TRBV20-1 with TRBJ2-3, with D perhaps given as TRBD1 or TRBD2 (6 bases each). This CDR3 has 16 residues. Germline CDR1 reads DFQATT; CDR2 reads SNEGSKA (reference sequence). Deletions cut 5 bases from V and 8 bases from J, with 26 bases between. CDR3 sequence reads: CSAAFGGGERGGTQYF. The CDR3 nucleotides read TGCAGTGCTGCCTTCGGGGGCGGGGAAAGGGGCGGTACGCAGTATTTT.

CDR3 sequence: CASSYRERGSPLHF. CDR3 DNA sequence: TGTGCCAGCAGTTACAGGGAAAGAGGTTCACCCCTCCACTTT. This chain uses TRBV27 with TRBJ1-6, with TRBD1 as a possible D gene (6 bases). Germline CDR1 and CDR2: MNHEY and SMNVEV (reference sequence). Between the trimmed V and J ends, which lost 4 bases and 9 bases, there was a span of 13 bases. The CDR3 is 14 residues long.

V gene TRBV7-3 combines with J gene TRBJ2-3; D remains ambiguous. CDR1 is SGHTA and CDR2 is FQGTGA in the germline V gene. Trimming took off 4 bases at V and 2 bases at J, with 10 bases between the two ends. The CDR3 is 14 amino acids. CDR3 loop: CASSSPPYTDTQYF. As DNA, the CDR3 is TGTGCCAGCAGCTCACCGCCCTACACAGATACGCAGTATTTT.

This clonotype was counted a few times. The V and J genes are TRBV7-3 and TRBJ2-5; the match to TRBD2 covers 12 bases. From germline, CDR1 is SGHTA and CDR2 FQGTGA. With 6 bases clipped from V and 5 bases from J, the junction kept 7 bases outside the gene matches. This CDR3 has 15 amino acids. CDR3 in DNA: TGTGCCAGCAGTCCTAGCGGGGGGGCCACGGAGACCCAGTACTTC. This codes for CASSPSGGATETQYF.

The chain links TRBV5-4 to TRBJ2-7; D not resolved. CDR1 and CDR2 from the germline V gene are SGHNT and YYREEE (reference sequence). CDR3 size: 13 residues. V was cut by 4 bases and J by 5 bases, with 13 bases left in between. This chain's CDR3 is CASSKDFLNEQYF. In DNA form, the CDR3 reads TGTGCCAGCAGCAAAGACTTCTTGAACGAGCAGTACTTC.

This sequence joins TRBV6-5 and TRBJ1-4; D possibly corresponds to TRBD1 (5 bases). Trimming left V 6 bases short and J 8 bases short, with 16 bases between. Germline loops: CDR1 MNHEY, CDR2 SVGAGI. The CDR3 consists of 14 residues. CDR3 in DNA: TGTGCCAGCAGCCAGGACAAGTTTGGGGAAAAACTGTTTTTT. Translation gives CASSQDKFGEKLFF.

The gene calls are TRBV20-1 and TRBJ1-5, with TRBD1 as a possible D gene (5 bases). The CDR3 has 15 amino acids. V lost 0 bases, J lost 2 bases, and 11 bases lay in between. Germline V gene data show CDR1 as DFQATT and CDR2 as SNEGSKA (reference sequence). The CDR3 region has the DNA TGCAGTGCTAGAGATCGCCCCAGGGGCAATCAGCCCCAGCATTTT. It encodes CSARDRPRGNQPQHF.

This chain links TRBV28 with TRBJ2-7; the match to TRBD1 covers 7 bases. Germline CDR1 MDHEN, CDR2 SYDVKM. V shed 5 bases and J 2 bases; nucleotides not matched to a gene: 12. The CDR3 has 16 amino acids. CDR3 nucleotide sequence: TGTGCCAGCAGTAGCCGTGGACGGGGACAGACCTACGAGCAGTACTTC. Its translation: CASSSRGRGQTYEQYF. The full variable domain, its missing parts supplied by reference TRBV28 and TRBJ2-7, is DVKVTQSSRYLVKRTGEKVFLECVQDMDHENMFWYRQDPGLGLRLIYFSYDVKMKEKGDIPEGYSVSREKKERFSLILESASTNQTSMYLCASSSRGRGQTYEQYFGPGTRLTVT.